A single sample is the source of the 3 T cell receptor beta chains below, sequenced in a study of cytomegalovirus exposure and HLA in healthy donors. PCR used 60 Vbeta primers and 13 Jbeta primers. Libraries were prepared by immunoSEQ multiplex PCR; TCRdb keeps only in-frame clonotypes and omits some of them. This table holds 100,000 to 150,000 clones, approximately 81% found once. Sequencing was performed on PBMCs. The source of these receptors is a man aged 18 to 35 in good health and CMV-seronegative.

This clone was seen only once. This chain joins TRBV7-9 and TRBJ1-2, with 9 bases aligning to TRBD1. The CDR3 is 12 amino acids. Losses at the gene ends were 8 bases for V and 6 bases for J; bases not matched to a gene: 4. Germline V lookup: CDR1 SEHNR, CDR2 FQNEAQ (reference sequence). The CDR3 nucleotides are TGTGCCAGCGGACAGGGGAGAGATGGCTACACCTTC. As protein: CASGQGRDGYTF. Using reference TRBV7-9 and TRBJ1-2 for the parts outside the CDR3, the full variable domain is DTGVSQNPRHKITKRGQNVTFRCDPISEHNRLYWYRQTLGQGPEFLTYFQNEAQLEKSRLLSDRFSAERPKGSFSTLEIQRTEQGDSAMYLCASGQGRDGYTFGSGTRLTVV.

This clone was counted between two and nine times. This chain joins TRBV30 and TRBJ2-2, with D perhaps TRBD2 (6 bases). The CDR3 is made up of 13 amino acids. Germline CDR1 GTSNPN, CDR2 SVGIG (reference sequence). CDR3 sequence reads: CANRGVTTGELFF. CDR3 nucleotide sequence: TGTGCTAATCGCGGGGTTACAACCGGGGAGCTGTTTTTT.

The CDR3 DNA reads as TGTGCCAGCAGTGAACGCGTATCCACTGAAGCTTTCTTT. Protein sequence: CASSERVSTEAFF. The rearrangement uses TRBV2 and TRBJ1-1; D gene unclear. V lost 2 bases, J lost 4 bases, and 8 bases lay in between. Germline V gene sequence: CDR1 SNHLY, CDR2 FYNNEI. This CDR3 contains 13 residues.